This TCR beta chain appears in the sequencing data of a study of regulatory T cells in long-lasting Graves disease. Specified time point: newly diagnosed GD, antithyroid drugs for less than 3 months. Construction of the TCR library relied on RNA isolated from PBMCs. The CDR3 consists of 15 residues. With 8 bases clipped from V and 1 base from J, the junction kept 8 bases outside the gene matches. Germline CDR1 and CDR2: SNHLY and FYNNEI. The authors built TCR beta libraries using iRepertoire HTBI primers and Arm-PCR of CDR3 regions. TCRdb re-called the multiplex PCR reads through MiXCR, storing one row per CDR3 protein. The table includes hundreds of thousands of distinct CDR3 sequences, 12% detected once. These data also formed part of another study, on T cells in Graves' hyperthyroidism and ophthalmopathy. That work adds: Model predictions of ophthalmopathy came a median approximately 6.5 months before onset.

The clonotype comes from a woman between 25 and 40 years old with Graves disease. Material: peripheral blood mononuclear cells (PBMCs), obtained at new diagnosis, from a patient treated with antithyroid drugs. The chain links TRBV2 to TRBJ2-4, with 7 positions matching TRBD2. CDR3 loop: CASGARREAKNIQYF. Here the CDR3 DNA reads TGTGCCAGCGGGGCACGGCGGGAGGCCAAAAACATTCAGTACTTC.